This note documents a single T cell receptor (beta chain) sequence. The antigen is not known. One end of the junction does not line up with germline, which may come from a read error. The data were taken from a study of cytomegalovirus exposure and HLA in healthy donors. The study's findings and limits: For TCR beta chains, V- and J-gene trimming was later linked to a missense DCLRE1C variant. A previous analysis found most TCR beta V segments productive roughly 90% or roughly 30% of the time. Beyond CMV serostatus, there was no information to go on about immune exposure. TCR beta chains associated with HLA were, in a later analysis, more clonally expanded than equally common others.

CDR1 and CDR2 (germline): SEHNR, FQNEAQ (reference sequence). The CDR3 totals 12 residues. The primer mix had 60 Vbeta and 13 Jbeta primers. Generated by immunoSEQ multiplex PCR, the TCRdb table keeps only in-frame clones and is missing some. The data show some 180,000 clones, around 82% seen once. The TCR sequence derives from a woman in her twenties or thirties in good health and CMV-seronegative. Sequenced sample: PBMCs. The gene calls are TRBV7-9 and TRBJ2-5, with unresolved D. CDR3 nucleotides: TGTTCCAGCAGCTTACCCCGCGGATCCCAGTACTTC. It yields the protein CSSSLPRGSQYF.